The source of this TCR beta chain is a study of blood T cell repertoires in COVID-19. Study information: Donors in the United States, Italy and Spain gave samples during acute or convalescent COVID-19. PBMCs, B-cell-depleted T cells, or T cells provided the cDNA or gDNA that made up the material.

Original processing methods: Estimation of nucleated cell counts relied on the amplification of reference gene primers. Clones were read by immunoSEQ multiplex PCR, and TCRdb kept only the in-frame ones, dropping some. The V and J calls and clone size come from that table; D and trimming were worked out from the DNA. The table includes some 460,000 clones, around 88% detected once. The CDR3 sequence is 12 residues long. Deletions cut 4 bases from V and 4 bases from J, with 11 bases between. Germline values: CDR1 SQVTM, CDR2 ANQGSEA. The TCR comes from a woman between 25 and 40 years old with acute or convalescent COVID-19. Material for sequencing was peripheral blood. The V call is TRBV29-1, the J call TRBJ2-7; D is perhaps TRBD2 (5 bases). The CDR3 loop is CSVGYGEYEQYF. As DNA, the CDR3 is TGCAGCGTTGGCTACGGGGAATACGAGCAGTACTTC.